The 9 T cell receptor delta chains reported below all come from one sample, sequenced in a study of γδ T cells in repeated Plasmodium falciparum infection. TCRdb re-called the multiplex PCR reads using CATT. The repertoire holds around 52,000 delta-chain clones, with 1.7% as singletons. Vgamma9/Vdelta2+ and Vdelta2-negative gammadelta T cells were flow-sorted from PBMC for bulk sequencing. Sequencing input: gamma-delta T cells from blood. These receptors were collected from a pool of human donors (malaria-infected and uninfected, not separated).

In the case of this clone: The mismatch at residue 11 between this DNA's translation and the TCRdb protein of a much larger clone likely reflects a read error; the protein shown is translated from the DNA. This chain links TRDV1 with TRDJ1, with D unresolved. From germline, CDR1 is TSWWSYY and CDR2 QGS. This CDR3 has 18 amino acids. Deletions cut 3 bases from V and 7 bases from J, with 27 bases between. In DNA form, the CDR3 reads TGTGCTCTTGGGGACCCCTTTCCCACTTACAGTGTGGAGTTTAAACTCATCTTT. It yields the protein CALGDPFPTYSVEFKLIF.

This clone occurred a few times. The TCRdb protein, from a much larger clone, departs from this DNA's translation at residue 12, likely by read error; the protein shown derives from the DNA. The chain combines TRDV1 with TRDJ1; TRDD2 is a possible D gene (6 bases). There are 18 residues in the CDR3. The germline gives CDR1 TSWWSYY, CDR2 QGS. V shed 3 bases and J shed 2 bases, with 22 bases lying between them. CDR3 nucleotide sequence: TGTGCTCTTGGGGAGGGTCCTACACCGCCCCTCCTGACCGATAAACTCATCTTT. This encodes CALGEGPTPPLLTDKLIF.

As regards this clone: The protein in TCRdb stems from a much larger clone and differs at residue 25 from this DNA's translation, likely a read error; here the protein is translated from the DNA. The J gene was not called, though the V gene is TRDV1; the table's D call, TRDD3, was not checked against the DNA. CDR3 length: 27 amino acids. The germline gives CDR1 TSWWSYY, CDR2 QGS. The CDR3 region has the DNA TGTGCTCTTGGGGAACCTTACCTCCCTCGTTGCTACAGCGGGATCTGTACTGGGGACACTAACACCGATAAACCCATCTTT. It yields the protein CALGEPYLPRCYSGICTGDTNTDKPIF.

This clone was seen only a few times. Just one base apart from a much larger clone, this may be a read error. CDR3 DNA: TGTGCTCTTGGGGAACTTTCTTCCTACCCCTGGGGGCCTCACACCGATAAGCTCATCTTT. Translating gives CALGELSSYPWGPHTDKLIF. The V gene is TRDV1, but the J gene lacks a call; the D call of TRDD3 is as the table states it, not checked on the DNA. Germline loops: CDR1 TSWWSYY, CDR2 QGS. The CDR3 consists of 20 residues.

Note on this clone: The mismatch at residue 13 between this DNA's translation and the TCRdb protein of a much larger clone likely reflects a read error; the protein shown is translated from the DNA. The V gene is TRDV1, the J gene TRDJ1; 9 nucleotides agree with TRDD3. The J gene, left out of TCRdb, was set here by checking the DNA against germline. The CDR3 has 23 amino acids. The V and J ends lost 4 bases and 1 base, in that order; junction bases with no gene match: 28. Germline V gives CDR1 TSWWSYY, CDR2 QGS. The DNA for the CDR3 is TGTGCTCTTGGGGTCCTACCGGGTCCACGTAAACCCGCTGGGGGATTATTCACCGATAAACTCATCTTT. As protein: CALGVLPGPRKPAGGLFTDKLIF.

Concerning this clone: A far larger clone is just one base off, so this is likely a read error. Other DNA sequences of this sample code for an identical CDR3. The chain couples TRDV1 to TRDJ1; 7 nucleotides match TRDD3. No J segment appears in TCRdb, so it was assigned here by matching the sequence to germline. The germline gives CDR1 TSWWSYY, CDR2 QGS. The CDR3 totals 17 residues. The CDR3: CALGDARLGIHTDKLIF. In nucleotides, the CDR3 is TGCGCTCTTGGGGATGCCCGACTGGGGATCCATACCGATAAACTCATCTTT.

This clone was seen a few times. The protein held in TCRdb is that of a much larger clone and does not match this DNA's translation at residue 15, likely because of a read error; the protein shown is translated from the DNA. The chain joins TRDV2 to TRDJ1; 13 bases fit TRDD3. In the absence of a J gene in TCRdb, the DNA was matched to germline to assign it here. CDR1 is GEAIGNYY, CDR2 EKD, per germline. CDR3 length: 19 amino acids. CDR3 region: CACDAATGGYGGYTGKLIF. CDR3 bases: TGTGCCTGTGACGCCGCTACTGGGGGATACGGGGGGTATACCGGTAAACTCATCTTT.

This clone was seen at least ten times. The protein recorded in TCRdb matches a much larger clone and deviates from this DNA's translation at residue 13, suggesting a read error; the protein here is obtained by translating the DNA. The chain has TRDV1 and TRDJ1, with 8 bases lining up with TRDD2. CDR1 and CDR2 (germline): TSWWSYY, QGS. Trimming took 1 base from V and 3 from J; bases not matched to a gene: 19. The CDR3 contains 20 residues. CDR3 amino acids: CALGEPLFLHLGVPSDKLIF. DNA for the CDR3: TGTGCTCTTGGGGAACCACTCTTCCTACATTTGGGGGTACCTTCCGATAAACTCATCTTT.

This clone was picked up many times. With a far larger clone one base away, a read error is the likely cause. Additional DNA sequences in this sample encode the identical CDR3. The chain is built from TRDV1 and TRDJ1; D perhaps matches TRDD3 (5 bases). Per germline, CDR1 TSWWSYY and CDR2 QGS. With 2 bases removed from V and 3 bases from J, the gap between germline ends came to 28 bases. CDR3 size: 20 residues. CDR3 sequence reads: CALGEGRFRLGDHIPDKLIF. The CDR3 nucleotides are TGTGCTCTTGGGGAAGGTAGATTTCGGCTGGGTGATCACATCCCCGATAAACTCATCTTT.